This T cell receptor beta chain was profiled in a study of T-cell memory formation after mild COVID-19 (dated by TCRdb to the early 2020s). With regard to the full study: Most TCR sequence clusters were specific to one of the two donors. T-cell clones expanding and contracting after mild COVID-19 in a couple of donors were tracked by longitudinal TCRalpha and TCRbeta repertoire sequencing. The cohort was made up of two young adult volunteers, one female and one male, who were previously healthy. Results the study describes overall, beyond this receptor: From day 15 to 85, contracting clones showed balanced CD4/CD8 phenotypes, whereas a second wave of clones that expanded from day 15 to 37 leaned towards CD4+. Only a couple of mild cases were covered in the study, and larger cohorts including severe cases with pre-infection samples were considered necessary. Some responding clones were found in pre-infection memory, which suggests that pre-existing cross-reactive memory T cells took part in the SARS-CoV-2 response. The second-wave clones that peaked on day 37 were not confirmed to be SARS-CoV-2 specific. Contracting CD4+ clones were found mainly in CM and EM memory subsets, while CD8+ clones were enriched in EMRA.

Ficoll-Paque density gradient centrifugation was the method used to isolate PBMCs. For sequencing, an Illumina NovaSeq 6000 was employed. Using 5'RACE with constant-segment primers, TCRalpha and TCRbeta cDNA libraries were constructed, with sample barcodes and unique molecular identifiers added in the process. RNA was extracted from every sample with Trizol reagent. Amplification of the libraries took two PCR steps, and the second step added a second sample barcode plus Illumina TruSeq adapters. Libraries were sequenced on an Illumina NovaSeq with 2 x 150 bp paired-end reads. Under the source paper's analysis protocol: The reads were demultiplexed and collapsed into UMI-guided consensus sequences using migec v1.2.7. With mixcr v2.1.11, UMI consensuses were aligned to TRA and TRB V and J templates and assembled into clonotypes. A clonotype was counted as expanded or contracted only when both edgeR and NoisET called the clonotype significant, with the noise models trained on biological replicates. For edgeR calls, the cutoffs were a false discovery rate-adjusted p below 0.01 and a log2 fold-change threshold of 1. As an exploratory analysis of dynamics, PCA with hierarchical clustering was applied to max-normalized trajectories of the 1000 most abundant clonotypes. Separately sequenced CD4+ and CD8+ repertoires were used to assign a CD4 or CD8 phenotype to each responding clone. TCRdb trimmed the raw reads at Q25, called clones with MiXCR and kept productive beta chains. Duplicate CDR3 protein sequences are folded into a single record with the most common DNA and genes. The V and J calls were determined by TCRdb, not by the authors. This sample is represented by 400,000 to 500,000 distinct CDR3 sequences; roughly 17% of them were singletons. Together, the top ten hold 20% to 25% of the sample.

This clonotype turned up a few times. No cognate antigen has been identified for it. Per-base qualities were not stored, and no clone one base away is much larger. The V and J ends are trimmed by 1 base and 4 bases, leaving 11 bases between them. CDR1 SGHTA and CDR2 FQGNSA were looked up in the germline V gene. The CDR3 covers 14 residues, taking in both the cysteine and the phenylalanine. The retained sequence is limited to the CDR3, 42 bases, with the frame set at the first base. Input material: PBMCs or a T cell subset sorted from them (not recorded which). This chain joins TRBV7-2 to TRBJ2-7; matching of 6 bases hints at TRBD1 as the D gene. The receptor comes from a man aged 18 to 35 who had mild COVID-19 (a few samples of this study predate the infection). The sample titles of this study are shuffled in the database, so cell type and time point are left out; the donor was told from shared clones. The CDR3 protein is CASSLVGTMYEQYF. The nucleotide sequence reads TGTGCCAGCAGCTTAGTTGGGACAATGTACGAGCAGTACTTC.